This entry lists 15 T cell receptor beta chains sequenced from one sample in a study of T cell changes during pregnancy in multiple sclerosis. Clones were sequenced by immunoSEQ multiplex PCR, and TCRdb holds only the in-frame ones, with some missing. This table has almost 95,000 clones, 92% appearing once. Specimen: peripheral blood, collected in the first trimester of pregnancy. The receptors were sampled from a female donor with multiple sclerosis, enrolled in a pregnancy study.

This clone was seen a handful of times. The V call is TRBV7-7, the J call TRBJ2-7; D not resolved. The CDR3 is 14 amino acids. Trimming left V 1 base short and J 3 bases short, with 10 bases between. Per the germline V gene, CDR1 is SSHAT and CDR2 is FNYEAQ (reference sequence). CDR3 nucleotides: TGTGCCAGCAGCTTAGGAACGGGTAACTACGAGCAGTACTTC. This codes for CASSLGTGNYEQYF. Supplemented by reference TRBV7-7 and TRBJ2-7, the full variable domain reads GAGVSQSPRYKVTKRGQDVTLRCDPISSHATLYWYQQALGQGPEFLTYFNYEAQPDKSGLPSDRFSAERPEGSISTLTIQRTEQRDSAMYRCASSLGTGNYEQYFGPGTRLTVT.

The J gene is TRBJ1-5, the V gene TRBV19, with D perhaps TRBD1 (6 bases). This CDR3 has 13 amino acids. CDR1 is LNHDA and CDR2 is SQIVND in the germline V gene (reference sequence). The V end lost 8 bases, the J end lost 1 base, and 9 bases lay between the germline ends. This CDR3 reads CASAGASNQPQHF. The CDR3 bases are TGTGCCAGTGCAGGGGCAAGCAATCAGCCCCAGCATTTT.

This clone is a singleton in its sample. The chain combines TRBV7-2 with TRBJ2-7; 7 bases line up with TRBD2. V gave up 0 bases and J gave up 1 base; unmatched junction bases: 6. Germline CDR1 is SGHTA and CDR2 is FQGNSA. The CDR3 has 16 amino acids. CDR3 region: CASSLAPGGPSYEQYF. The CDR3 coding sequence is TGTGCCAGCAGCTTAGCGCCGGGAGGACCATCCTACGAGCAGTACTTC. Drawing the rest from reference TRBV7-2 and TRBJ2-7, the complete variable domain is GAGVSQSPSNKVTEKGKDVELRCDPISGHTALYWYRQSLGQGLEFLIYFQGNSAPDKSGLPSDRFSAERTGGSVSTLTIQRTQQEDSAVYLCASSLAPGGPSYEQYFGPGTRLTVT.

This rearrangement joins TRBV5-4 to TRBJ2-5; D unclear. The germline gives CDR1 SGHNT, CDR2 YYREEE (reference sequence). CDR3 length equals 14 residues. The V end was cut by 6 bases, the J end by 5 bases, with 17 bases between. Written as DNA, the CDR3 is TGTGCCAGCACCCCAGGCCAAGGTGTGGAGACCCAGTACTTC. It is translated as CASTPGQGVETQYF.

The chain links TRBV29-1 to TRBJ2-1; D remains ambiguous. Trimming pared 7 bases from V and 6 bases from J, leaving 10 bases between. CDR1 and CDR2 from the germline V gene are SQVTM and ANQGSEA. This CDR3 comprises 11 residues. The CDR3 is CSGGSANEQFF. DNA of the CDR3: TGCAGCGGAGGATCCGCCAATGAGCAGTTCTTC.

CDR3 in DNA: TGCGCCAGCAGCTTGGCCCCAGCGGCTGGGGTGGATACGCAGTATTTT. It yields the protein CASSLAPAAGVDTQYF. The chain combines TRBV5-1 with TRBJ2-3; perhaps TRBD2 as D (5 bases). CDR1 and CDR2 from the germline V gene are SGHRS and YFSETQ. V gave up 0 bases and J gave up 6 bases, with 17 bases separating them. This CDR3 has 16 residues.

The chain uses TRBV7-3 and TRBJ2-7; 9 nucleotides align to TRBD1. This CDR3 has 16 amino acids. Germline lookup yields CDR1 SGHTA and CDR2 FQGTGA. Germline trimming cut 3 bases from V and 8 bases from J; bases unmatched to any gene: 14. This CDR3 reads CASSLGQGYANEKQYF. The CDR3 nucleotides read TGTGCCAGCAGCTTGGGACAGGGTTATGCCAACGAAAAGCAGTACTTC.

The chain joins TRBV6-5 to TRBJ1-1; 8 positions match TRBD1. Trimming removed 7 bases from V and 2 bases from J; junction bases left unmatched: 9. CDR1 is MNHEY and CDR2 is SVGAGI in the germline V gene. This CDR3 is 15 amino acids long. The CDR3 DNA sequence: TGTGCCAGCAAGAGGGGACAGGCGATCAACACTGAAGCTTTCTTT. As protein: CASKRGQAINTEAFF.

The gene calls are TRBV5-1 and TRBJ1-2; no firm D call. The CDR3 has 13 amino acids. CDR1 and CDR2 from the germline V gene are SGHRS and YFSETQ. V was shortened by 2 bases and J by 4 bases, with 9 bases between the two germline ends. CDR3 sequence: CASSLSLTYGYTF. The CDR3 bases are TGCGCCAGCAGCTTATCACTTACCTATGGCTACACCTTC.

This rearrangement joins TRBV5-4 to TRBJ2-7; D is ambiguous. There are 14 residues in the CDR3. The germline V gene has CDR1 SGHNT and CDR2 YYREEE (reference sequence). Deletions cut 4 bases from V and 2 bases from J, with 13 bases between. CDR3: CASSPRRFAYEQYF. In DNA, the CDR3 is TGTGCCAGCAGCCCCCGTAGATTCGCCTACGAGCAGTACTTC.

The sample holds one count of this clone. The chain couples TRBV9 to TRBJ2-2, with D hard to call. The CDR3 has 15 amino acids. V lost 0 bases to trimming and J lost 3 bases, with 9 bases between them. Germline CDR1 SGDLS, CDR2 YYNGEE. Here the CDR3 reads CASSVELRYTGELFF. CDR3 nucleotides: TGTGCCAGCAGCGTAGAATTACGGTACACCGGGGAGCTGTTTTTT.

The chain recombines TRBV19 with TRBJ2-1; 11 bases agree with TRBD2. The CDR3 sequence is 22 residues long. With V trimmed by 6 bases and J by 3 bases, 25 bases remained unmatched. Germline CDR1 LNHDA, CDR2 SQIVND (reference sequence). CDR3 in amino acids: CASRGRGGSMPSTSGSYNEQFF. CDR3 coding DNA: TGTGCCAGTAGGGGAAGGGGCGGCAGCATGCCGTCTACTAGCGGGAGCTACAATGAGCAGTTCTTC.

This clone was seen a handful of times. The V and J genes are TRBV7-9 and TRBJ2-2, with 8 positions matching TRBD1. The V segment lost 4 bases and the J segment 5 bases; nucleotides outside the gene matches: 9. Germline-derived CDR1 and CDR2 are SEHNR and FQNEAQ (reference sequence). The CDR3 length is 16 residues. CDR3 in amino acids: CASSSRRGPETGELFF. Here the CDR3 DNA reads TGTGCCAGCAGCTCCCGCAGGGGGCCGGAGACCGGGGAGCTGTTTTTT.

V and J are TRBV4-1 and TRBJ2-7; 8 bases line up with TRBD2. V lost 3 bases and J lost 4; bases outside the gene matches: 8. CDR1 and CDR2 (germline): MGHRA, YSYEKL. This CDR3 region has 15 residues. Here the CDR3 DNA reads TGCGCCAGCAGCCACGGAACGGGAGGGCTTTACGAGCAGTACTTC. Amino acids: CASSHGTGGLYEQYF.

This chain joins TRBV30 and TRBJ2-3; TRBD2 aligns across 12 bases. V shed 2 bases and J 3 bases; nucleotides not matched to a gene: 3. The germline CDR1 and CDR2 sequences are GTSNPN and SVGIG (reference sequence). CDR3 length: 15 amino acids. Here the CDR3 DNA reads TGTGCCTGGAGTCCCGGGACTAGCGGGACAGATACGCAGTATTTT. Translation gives CAWSPGTSGTDTQYF. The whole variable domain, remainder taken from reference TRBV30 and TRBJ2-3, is SQTIHQWPATLVQPVGSPLSLECTVEGTSNPNLYWYRQAAGRGLQLLFYSVGIGQISSEVPQNLSASRPQDRQFILSSKKLLLSDSGFYLCAWSPGTSGTDTQYFGPGTRLTVL.